This TCR beta chain derives from a study of T cell clonotyping in hematopoietic cell transplantation. Trimming took off 3 bases at V and 7 bases at J, with 22 bases between the two ends. Looked up from germline, CDR1 is SNHLY and CDR2 is FYNNEI. The CDR3 is 18 amino acids. Repertoires were generated with immunoSEQ multiplex PCR, while TCRdb's copy carries only in-frame clones and drops some. The sample lists 29,000 or so clones; about 93% were seen once. Recipient blood drawn about 28 days pretransplant and days 30, 100, 180 after. General observations from the study: Graft donor and pretransplant recipient Inverse Simpson Index values predicted broader posttransplant TCR diversity. After transplant, recipient diversity fell while pathologically expanded clonotypes grew through day 180.

Turning to this clone: The antigen is not known.

This specimen consisted of PBMCs, obtained 100 days after allogeneic stem cell transplant. The chain is built from TRBV2 and TRBJ1-6; D not certain. The sequence was obtained from a female patient between 50 and 60 years old who had an allogeneic stem cell transplant from a related donor, so the T cells may come from the graft donor. Some clones in this sample may be carry-over from other donors' samples. Here the CDR3 reads CASSERSRIGSGNSPLHF. For the CDR3, the DNA is TGTGCCAGCAGTGAGAGGAGTCGTATAGGGTCGGGGAATTCACCCCTCCACTTT.